This T cell receptor (beta chain) was captured in a study of T cell clones after liver transplantation. Points from the study as a whole: Circulating graft-donor-reactive CD4 TCRbeta sequences fell significantly post-transplant in 5 of 8 subjects.

Repertoires were generated with immunoSEQ multiplex PCR, while TCRdb's copy carries only in-frame clones and drops some. The repertoire holds about 47,000 clones, with approximately 87% as singletons. Points on this clone: The antigen is unknown.

The CDR3 covers 18 residues. Per germline, CDR1 SEHNR and CDR2 FQNEAQ (reference sequence). Trimming removed 4 bases from V and 0 bases from J, with 22 bases in between. The chain is built from TRBV7-9 and TRBJ2-7, with D maybe TRBD2 (7 bases). Material: CD8+ T cells from blood, obtained 12 months after liver transplant. The sequence derives from a human patient who received a liver transplant. Among the T cells, some may be from the graft donor. The CDR3 sequence: CASSSSEGGTPSSYEQYF. The CDR3 DNA sequence: TGTGCCAGCAGCTCCTCGGAGGGGGGGACACCCAGCTCCTACGAGCAGTACTTC.